These T cell receptor beta chains were read from a single sample in a study of PD-1 blockade in classical Hodgkin lymphoma. The protocol was immunoSEQ multiplex PCR, while the TCRdb copy is restricted to in-frame clones and leaves out a portion. The data contain 25,000 to 35,000 clones, 70% to 75% of them singletons. Sequenced here: peripheral blood mononuclear cells (PBMCs), sampled before the second cycle of nivolumab. These TCRs come from a human donor with classical Hodgkin lymphoma. Each CDR3 is given with its conserved first and last residue. The D gene is left open where the match is weak. The size of a clone is reported for some rows only, either as once, few or many, or as a class for expanded clones.

d_call clone_size j_call v_call cdr3_aa cdr3_nt
- - TRBJ1-5 TRBV9 CASSVGPYSNQPQHF TGTGCCAGCAGCGTTGGCCCTTATAGCAATCAGCCCCAGCATTTT
TRBD2 - TRBJ2-2 TRBV7-9 CASSPRTSGGLAGELFF TGTGCCAGCAGCCCAAGGACTAGCGGGGGGTTGGCCGGGGAGCTGTTTTTT
- once TRBJ1-1 TRBV7-9 CASSLKQAEAFF TGTGCCAGCAGCTTAAAACAGGCTGAAGCTTTCTTT
- - TRBJ1-1 TRBV5-1 CASSLDGRPNTEAFF TGCGCCAGCAGCTTGGATGGGCGGCCGAACACTGAAGCTTTCTTT
- - TRBJ1-1 TRBV7-8 CASSPSWGDPGNTEAFF TGTGCCAGCAGCCCTTCCTGGGGGGACCCCGGGAACACTGAAGCTTTCTTT
TRBD1 few TRBJ2-2 TRBV7-7 CASSSGGTGELFF TGTGCTAGCAGCTCAGGGGGTACCGGGGAGCTGTTTTTT
TRBD2 - TRBJ2-7 TRBV11-2 CASSRKAGDFSYEQYF TGTGCCAGCAGTCGAAAAGCGGGGGACTTCTCCTACGAGCAGTACTTC
TRBD1 once TRBJ2-5 TRBV6-1 CASRKLDRDETQYF TGTGCCAGCAGAAAACTTGACAGGGACGAGACCCAGTACTTC
- - TRBJ2-6 TRBV13 CASSSMSAGVSGANVLTF TGTGCCAGCAGCTCCATGTCAGCGGGTGTCTCTGGGGCCAACGTCCTGACTTTC
TRBD1 - TRBJ2-7 TRBV10-3 CAISEGQGVHEQYF TGTGCCATCAGTGAGGGACAGGGAGTACACGAGCAGTACTTC
- - TRBJ2-4 TRBV29-1 CSVVGGSENIQYF TGCAGCGTTGTAGGGGGAAGCGAAAACATTCAGTACTTC
TRBD1 - TRBJ2-7 TRBV11-2 CASSLQTGSYEQYF TGTGCCAGCAGCCTACAGACAGGGTCCTACGAGCAGTACTTC
- - TRBJ1-2 TRBV18 CASSPPDSYGYTF TGTGCCAGCTCACCACCAGACAGCTATGGCTACACCTTC
- - TRBJ1-4 TRBV7-8 CASSASGQGNEKLFF TGTGCCAGCAGCGCTTCGGGACAAGGGAATGAAAAACTGTTTTTT
- - TRBJ2-1 TRBV4-1 CASSHLYNEQFF TGCGCCAGCAGCCACCTATACAATGAGCAGTTCTTC
TRBD1 - TRBJ1-2 TRBV7-1 CASSLGGTRYGYTF TGTGCCAGCAGCTTAGGGGGCACGCGGTATGGCTACACCTTC
TRBD2 - TRBJ2-1 TRBV19 CASSMIMATGTSLYNEQFF TGTGCCAGTAGTATGATAATGGCGACCGGGACTAGCCTTTACAATGAGCAGTTCTTC
- - TRBJ2-4 TRBV9 CASSRGLDNIQYF TGTGCCAGCAGCAGGGGACTTGATAACATTCAGTACTTC
TRBD1 - TRBJ2-1 TRBV13 CASSPRDRSYNEQFF TGTGCCAGCAGCCCCCGGGACAGGTCTTACAATGAGCAGTTCTTC
- few TRBJ2-7 TRBV30 CAWAQSTYEQYF TGTGCCTGGGCACAGTCCACCTACGAGCAGTACTTC
- - TRBJ1-4 TRBV27 CASSPSGGNEKLFF TGTGCCAGCTCACCTTCGGGGGGAAATGAAAAACTGTTTTTT
- - TRBJ2-1 TRBV28 CASSNWDSSKGQFF TGTGCCAGCAGTAACTGGGACTCGTCGAAGGGGCAGTTCTTC
TRBD1 - TRBJ1-1 TRBV7-9 CASSLAGTGYISEAFF TGTGCCAGCAGCTTAGCCGGGACAGGTTATATCTCTGAAGCTTTCTTT
TRBD1 - TRBJ1-4 TRBV5-1 CASSLARNQGANNEKLFF TGCGCCAGCAGCCTCGCACGTAATCAGGGGGCTAATAATGAAAAACTGTTTTTT
TRBD1 - TRBJ2-5 TRBV5-4 CASSPGGQGQETQYF TGTGCCAGCAGCCCTGGAGGACAGGGTCAAGAGACCCAGTACTTC
- - TRBJ1-1 TRBV5-4 CASSFWDTRHTEAFF TGTGCCAGCAGCTTTTGGGACACCAGGCACACTGAAGCTTTCTTT
- few TRBJ2-2 TRBV21-1 CASRRLAGAGELFF TGTGCCAGCCGCAGACTAGCGGGGGCCGGGGAGCTGTTTTTT